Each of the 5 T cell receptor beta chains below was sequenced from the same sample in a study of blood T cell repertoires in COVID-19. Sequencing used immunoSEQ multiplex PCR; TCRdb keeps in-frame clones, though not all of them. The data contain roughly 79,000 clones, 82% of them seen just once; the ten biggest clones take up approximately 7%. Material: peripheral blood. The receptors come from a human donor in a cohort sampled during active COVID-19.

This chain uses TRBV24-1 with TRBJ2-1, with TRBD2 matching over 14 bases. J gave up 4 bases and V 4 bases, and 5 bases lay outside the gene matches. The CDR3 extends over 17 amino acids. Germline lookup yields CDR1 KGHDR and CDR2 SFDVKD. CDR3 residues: CATSDSGTSGGYNEQFF. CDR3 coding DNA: TGTGCCACCAGTGACTCCGGGACTAGCGGGGGTTACAATGAGCAGTTCTTC.

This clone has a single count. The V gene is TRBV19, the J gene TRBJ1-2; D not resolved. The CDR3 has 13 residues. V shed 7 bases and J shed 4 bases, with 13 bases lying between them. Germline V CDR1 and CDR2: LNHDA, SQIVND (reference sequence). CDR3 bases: TGTGCCAGTACCCTGAGGACTCTCTATGGCTACACCTTC. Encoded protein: CASTLRTLYGYTF.

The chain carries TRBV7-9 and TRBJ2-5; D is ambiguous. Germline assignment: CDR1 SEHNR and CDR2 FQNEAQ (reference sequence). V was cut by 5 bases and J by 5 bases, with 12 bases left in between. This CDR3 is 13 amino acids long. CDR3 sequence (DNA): TGTGCCAGCAGCGAATACGGTTTCGAGACCCAGTACTTC. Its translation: CASSEYGFETQYF.

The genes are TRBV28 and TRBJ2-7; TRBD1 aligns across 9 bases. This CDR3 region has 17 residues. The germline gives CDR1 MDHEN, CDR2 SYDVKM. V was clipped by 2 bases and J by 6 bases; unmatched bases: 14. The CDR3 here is CASSLIFTGTGYPEQYF. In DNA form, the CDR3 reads TGTGCCAGCAGTTTAATATTTACGGGGACAGGGTATCCCGAGCAGTACTTC.

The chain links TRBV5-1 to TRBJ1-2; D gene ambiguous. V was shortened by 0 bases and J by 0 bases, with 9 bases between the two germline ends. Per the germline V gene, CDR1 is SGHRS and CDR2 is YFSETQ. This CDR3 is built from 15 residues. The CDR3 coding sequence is TGCGCCAGCAGCTTGGCTGGCTCAGCTAACTATGGCTACACCTTC. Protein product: CASSLAGSANYGYTF.